What follows is one T cell receptor (beta chain) and its context. Its antigen is still unknown. This record comes from a study of OX40 agonist ivuxolimab in advanced cancers. Turning to the study itself: The study enrolled dose-escalation patients with hepatocellular carcinoma, melanoma, renal cell or head and neck cancer.

The CDR3 contains 15 residues. The V gene end was trimmed by 5 bases and the J gene end by 3 bases; junction bases not matched to a gene: 4. Germline V gives CDR1 LNHDA, CDR2 SQIVND (reference sequence). At cycle 4 day 1, cycle 7 day 1, and baseline, blood was sampled. TCRdb keeps only in-frame clones here, not all; method: immunoSEQ multiplex PCR. The sample has under 50,000 clones, roughly 82% seen once; the top ten hold about 8%. Overall study findings and caveats: In a subset of nonresponders, normalized T-cell clonal expansion was also low. CD8+ T cells showed, on average, more clonal expansion than CD4+ cells.

The TCR was taken from an adult with an advanced solid tumor such as melanoma, head and neck, liver or kidney cancer. This specimen consisted of CD4+ or CD8+ T cells sorted from blood, obtained in a trial of the OX40 agonist ivuxolimab. The chain combines TRBV19 with TRBJ2-5, with 12 bases aligning to TRBD2. The CDR3 loop reads CASSETSGRKETQYF. DNA for the CDR3: TGTGCCAGTAGTGAAACTAGCGGGAGGAAAGAGACCCAGTACTTC.